This passage covers 17 T cell receptor beta chains from one sample sequenced in a study of CD8 T cells in ankylosing spondylitis. Study-level findings and limits: There was a TCR beta motif, made of eight highly homologous variants, that appeared characteristic of ankylosing spondylitis blood.

TCRdb re-called the 5' RACE reads through MiXCR, storing one row per CDR3 protein. The table lists about 450,000 distinct CDR3 sequences, 25% to 30% of them singletons. Antigens for these TCRs are unknown. What was sequenced was blood, either unsorted or a sorted T cell fraction (not recorded which). These receptors all stem from a male donor with ankylosing spondylitis.

The V and J genes are TRBV27 and TRBJ1-4; D gene unclear. The CDR3 covers 13 residues. The germline V and J ends were trimmed by 3 bases and 2 bases, with 4 bases remaining between them. From germline, CDR1 is MNHEY and CDR2 SMNVEV (reference sequence). The CDR3 loop reads CASSFDTNEKLFF. In DNA form, the CDR3 reads TGTGCCAGCAGTTTCGACACTAATGAAAAACTGTTTTTT.

The chain is built from TRBV20-1 and TRBJ2-7, with D unresolved. Deletions cut 0 bases from V and 2 bases from J, with 8 bases between. Per germline, CDR1 DFQATT and CDR2 SNEGSKA (reference sequence). The CDR3 extends over 13 amino acids. DNA for the CDR3: TGCAGTGCTAGAGATCGGGTCACCTACGAGCAGTACGTC. This sequence encodes CSARDRVTYEQYV.

This clonotype was seen a few times. The rearrangement joins TRBV12-3 or TRBV12-4 to TRBJ1-1; no reliable D call. The CDR3 covers 14 residues. V was clipped by 9 bases and J by 3 bases, with 17 bases between them. The CDR3 sequence is CASYPTGRYTEAFF. Here the CDR3 DNA reads TGTGCCAGTTACCCGACCGGCCGGTACACTGAAGCTTTCTTT.

The chain couples TRBV29-1 to TRBJ2-3; a weak D match, TRBD2 (5 bases). V was clipped by 3 bases and J by 0 bases, with 13 bases between them. This CDR3 is 15 amino acids long. Looked up from germline, CDR1 is SQVTM and CDR2 is ANQGSEA. CDR3: CSVDNLAASTDTQYF. The CDR3 region has the DNA TGCAGCGTTGACAACCTAGCAGCTAGCACAGATACGCAGTATTTT.

The chain joins TRBV25-1 to TRBJ1-6; D gene unclear. This CDR3 is built from 13 residues. The V end was cut by 2 bases, the J end by 10 bases, with 9 bases between. Per the germline V gene, CDR1 is MGHDK and CDR2 is SYGVNS. CDR3: CASSETVNSPLHF. The CDR3 coding sequence is TGTGCCAGCAGTGAAACCGTAAACTCACCCCTCCACTTT.

This clonotype was observed a few times. One junction end disagrees with the germline gene, perhaps due to a read error. The chain is built from TRBV6-2 or TRBV6-3 and TRBJ1-5; 10 bases match TRBD1. CDR1 MNHEY and CDR2 SVGEGT come from the germline V gene. This CDR3 has 16 residues. The CDR3 bases are TGTGCAAGCAGTTACCGACAGGGGGCCTTTGATCAGCCCCAGCATTTT. Translated, it gives CASSYRQGAFDQPQHF.

The rearrangement links TRBV2 to TRBJ2-7; 13 bases are shared with TRBD2. The length of the CDR3 is 16 residues. J was trimmed by 4 bases and V by 5 bases; bases with no gene match: 8. Germline CDR1 and CDR2: SNHLY and FYNNEI. This CDR3 is CASSPRTSGRLYEQYF. The CDR3 DNA follows: TGTGCCAGCAGTCCACGGACTAGCGGGAGACTTTACGAGCAGTACTTC. The full variable domain, completed using reference TRBV2 and TRBJ2-7, is EPEVTQTPSHQVTQMGQEVILRCVPISNHLYFYWYRQILGQKVEFLVSFYNNEISEKSEIFDDQFSVERPDGSNFTLKIRSTKLEDSAMYFCASSPRTSGRLYEQYFGPGTRLTVT.

The CDR3 region has the DNA TGTGCCAGCAGTGCGGCGGTGGGAATCTTGGAGCAGTTCTTC. Protein sequence: CASSAAVGILEQFF. The chain couples TRBV6-1 to TRBJ2-1; D is unclear. Germline CDR1 and CDR2: MNHNS and SASEGT. The V end was cut by 4 bases, the J end by 10 bases, with 17 bases between. The CDR3 is 14 residues long.

The gene calls are TRBV27 and TRBJ1-5; the match to TRBD1 covers 7 bases. The junction had 8 bases not matched to a gene; V was cut back by 5 bases and J by 1 base. Germline V gene data show CDR1 as MNHEY and CDR2 as SMNVEV (reference sequence). The CDR3 is made up of 16 amino acids. DNA for the CDR3: TGTGCCAGCAGTCGGGTAACAGGGGAGAGCAATCAGCCCCAGCATTTT. Translated, it gives CASSRVTGESNQPQHF.

The chain has TRBV7-2 and TRBJ2-3; 7 positions match TRBD2. CDR3 size: 15 residues. J gave up 0 bases and V 7 bases, and 7 bases lay outside the gene matches. Germline values: CDR1 SGHTA, CDR2 FQGNSA. CDR3 amino acids: CASNPSGTSTDTQYF. The CDR3 DNA reads as TGTGCCAGCAACCCTAGCGGAACTAGCACAGATACGCAGTATTTT.

This clonotype was found a few times. The chain has TRBV10-2 and TRBJ2-1; D is undetermined. V lost 7 bases, J lost 4 bases, and 5 bases lay in between. Germline CDR1 is WSHSY and CDR2 is SAAADI. CDR3 size: 11 residues. CDR3 region: CASTRYNEQFF. In nucleotides, the CDR3 is TGCGCCAGCACCAGGTACAATGAGCAGTTCTTC.

The chain carries TRBV5-1 and TRBJ1-1; no definite D call. This CDR3 spans 14 amino acids. The germline CDR1 and CDR2 sequences are SGHRS and YFSETQ. V was clipped by 4 bases and J by 0 bases, with 10 bases between them. CDR3 protein: CASSAPTVNTEAFF. The CDR3 DNA sequence: TGCGCCAGCAGCGCGCCCACGGTGAACACTGAAGCTTTCTTT.

The chain couples TRBV6-5 to TRBJ1-1, with no clear D. V was shortened by 0 bases and J by 0 bases, with 8 bases between the two germline ends. The CDR3 has 15 residues. The V gene's germline CDR1 is MNHEY and CDR2 SVGAGI. The CDR3 sequence: CASSYSGEMNTEAFF. The DNA of the CDR3 is TGTGCCAGCAGTTACTCGGGAGAGATGAACACTGAAGCTTTCTTT.

This clonotype was recorded a few times. The chain combines TRBV5-1 with TRBJ2-1, with 10 bases matching TRBD2. CDR1 is SGHRS, CDR2 YFSETQ, per germline. The V gene end was trimmed by 4 bases and the J gene end by 5 bases; junction bases not matched to a gene: 9. The CDR3 totals 16 residues. CDR3 nucleotides: TGCGCCAGCAGCCGGAATTTAGCGGGAGGCCACAATGAGCAGTTCTTC. Translating gives CASSRNLAGGHNEQFF. Using reference TRBV5-1 and TRBJ2-1 for the parts outside the CDR3, the full variable domain is KAGVTQTPRYLIKTRGQQVTLSCSPISGHRSVSWYQQTPGQGLQFLFEYFSETQRNKGNFPGRFSGRQFSNSRSEMNVSTLELGDSALYLCASSRNLAGGHNEQFFGPGTRLTVL.

In this sample, this clonotype turned up a few times. In nucleotides, the CDR3 is TGCAGTGCTAGCGGGAGGAACACCGGGGAGCTGTTTTTT. Protein sequence: CSASGRNTGELFF. The J gene is TRBJ2-2, the V gene TRBV20-1; possible D gene TRBD2, 6 bases. Trimming left V 3 bases short and J 1 base short, with 6 bases between. The V gene's germline CDR1 is DFQATT and CDR2 SNEGSKA (reference sequence). CDR3 length: 13 amino acids.

The chain couples TRBV18 to TRBJ2-1; possibly TRBD2 for D (5 bases). The CDR3 has 13 amino acids. The V and J ends lost 2 bases and 9 bases respectively, with 11 bases between them. Per the germline V gene, CDR1 is KGHSH and CDR2 is LQKENI. The DNA for the CDR3 is TGTGCCAGCTCACCAGCGGCTAGCAGTGAGCAGTTCTTC. Translated: CASSPAASSEQFF.

The gene calls are TRBV12-3 or TRBV12-4 and TRBJ2-3, with TRBD2 identical over 10 bases. The CDR3 loop spans 14 amino acids. Trimming removed 4 bases from V and 4 bases from J; junction bases left unmatched: 2. The DNA for the CDR3 is TGTGCCAGCAGTTCTAGCGGGAGAGCAGATACGCAGTATTTT. Translation: CASSSSGRADTQYF.